This T cell receptor (beta chain) was documented in a study of T cell clonotyping in hematopoietic cell transplantation. Germline lookup yields CDR1 MDHEN and CDR2 SYDVKM. Trimming removed 4 bases at V and 0 bases at J, with 10 bases between. CDR3 length: 15 residues. Method: immunoSEQ multiplex PCR; TCRdb's copy keeps in-frame clones and lacks some. This table holds roughly 28,000 clones, approximately 94% found once. Time point given: recipient sample about 28 days before transplant, after cytoreduction. The origin of this receptor is a man in his fifties with acute myeloid leukemia. Some clones in this sample may be carry-over from other donors' samples. The material sequenced was peripheral blood mononuclear cells, taken before stem cell transplant. The gene calls are TRBV28 and TRBJ1-3; D is uncertain. As DNA, the CDR3 is TGTGCCAGCAGTTGGACCGAAACCTCTGGAAACACCATATATTTT. The encoded protein is CASSWTETSGNTIYF. The full variable domain, in which reference TRBV28 and TRBJ1-3 provide the parts outside the CDR3, is DVKVTQSSRYLVKRTGEKVFLECVQDMDHENMFWYRQDPGLGLRLIYFSYDVKMKEKGDIPEGYSVSREKKERFSLILESASTNQTSMYLCASSWTETSGNTIYFGEGSWLTVV.